This T cell receptor (beta chain) was captured in a study of blood T cell repertoires in COVID-19. Study-level information: Material from acute and convalescent COVID-19 was sourced from the United States, Italy and Spain.

All enrollees were roughly 18 to 89 years old and from roughly 26 US areas. Participants reported their clinical history, and cohort assignment relied on those reports. Trimming removed 1 base from V and 3 bases from J, with 12 bases in between. Germline CDR1 reads LGHNT; CDR2 reads FRNRAP. The CDR3 sequence is 15 residues long. In the original workflow: Amplification with reference gene primers provided the estimates of nucleated cell counts. Repertoires were generated with immunoSEQ multiplex PCR, while TCRdb's copy carries only in-frame clones and drops some. The D gene and trimming were derived from the DNA, and the V and J assignments and clone size from that table. The data show more than 250,000 clones, around 87% seen once.

This receptor was identified in a woman younger than 45 who had recovered from COVID-19. V and J are TRBV12-5 and TRBJ1-1; D is possibly TRBD1 (6 bases). Sequencing was performed on PBMCs or T cells enriched from blood (not recorded which). The DNA for the CDR3 is TGTGCTAGTGGTTTGGCCAGCAGGGGCTACACTGAAGCTTTCTTT. Its protein product is CASGLASRGYTEAFF.